The 2 T cell receptor beta chains listed next were all sequenced from one sample in a study of lymphopenia after photon versus proton radiotherapy. The assay was immunoSEQ multiplex PCR, and TCRdb's table has in-frame clones only and misses some. This table has 68,000 or so clones, more than 75% appearing once. This specimen was peripheral blood, taken from a patient treated with photon-based radiotherapy. Receptors originate from a woman in her seventies with pancreatic cancer.

This sequence joins TRBV4-3 and TRBJ2-5; D gene unclear. The V end lost 2 bases, the J end lost 3 bases, and 7 bases lay between the germline ends. The V gene's germline CDR1 is LGHNA and CDR2 YSLEER. CDR3 length: 13 amino acids. CDR3 in amino acids: CASSQTLEETQYF. Written as DNA, the CDR3 is TGCGCCAGCAGCCAAACCTTAGAAGAGACCCAGTACTTC.

The chain recombines TRBV10-3 with TRBJ2-4; TRBD2 agrees at 7 bases. CDR3 length: 18 residues. Trimming cost V 0 bases and J 7 bases; bases outside gene matches: 15. Germline assignment: CDR1 ENHRY and CDR2 SYGVKD. DNA for the CDR3: TGTGCCATCAGTGAGTCTGAGGCGGGAGCCTCAGCGGGCAACATTCAGTACTTC. Its protein product is CAISESEAGASAGNIQYF.